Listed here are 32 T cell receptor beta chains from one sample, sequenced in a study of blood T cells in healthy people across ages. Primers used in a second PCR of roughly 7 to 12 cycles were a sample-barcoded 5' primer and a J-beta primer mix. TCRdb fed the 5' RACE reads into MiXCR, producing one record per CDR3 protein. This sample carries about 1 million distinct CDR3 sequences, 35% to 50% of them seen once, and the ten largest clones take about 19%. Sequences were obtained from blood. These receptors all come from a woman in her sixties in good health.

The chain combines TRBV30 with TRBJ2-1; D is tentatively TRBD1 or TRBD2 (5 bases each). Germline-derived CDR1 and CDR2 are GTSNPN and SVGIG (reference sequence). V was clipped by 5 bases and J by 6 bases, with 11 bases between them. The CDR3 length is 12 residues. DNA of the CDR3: TGTGCCTGGGGGGGTCCTAGCAATGAGCAGTTCTTC. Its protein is CAWGGPSNEQFF.

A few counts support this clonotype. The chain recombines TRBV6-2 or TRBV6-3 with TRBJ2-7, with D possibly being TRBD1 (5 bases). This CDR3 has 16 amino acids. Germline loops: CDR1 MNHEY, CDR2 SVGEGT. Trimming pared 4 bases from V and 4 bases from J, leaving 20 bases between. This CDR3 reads CASSSPRPGLGYEQYF. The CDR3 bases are TGTGCCAGCAGTTCCCCTCGGCCAGGGCTAGGGTACGAGCAGTACTTC.

The CDR3 region is CASGLVQGNDGYTF. DNA of the CDR3: TGTGCCAGTGGTTTAGTACAGGGGAACGATGGCTACACCTTC. The chain is built from TRBV19 and TRBJ1-2; 7 bases agree with TRBD1. The CDR3 is 14 amino acids. The germline V gene has CDR1 LNHDA and CDR2 SQIVND (reference sequence). J gave up 6 bases and V 8 bases, and 12 bases lay outside the gene matches.

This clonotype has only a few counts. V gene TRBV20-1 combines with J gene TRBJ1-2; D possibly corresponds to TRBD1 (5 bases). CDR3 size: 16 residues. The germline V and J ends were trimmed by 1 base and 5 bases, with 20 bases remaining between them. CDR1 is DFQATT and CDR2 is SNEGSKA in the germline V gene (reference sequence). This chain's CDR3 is CSARVLGDKTGYGYTF. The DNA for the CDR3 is TGCAGTGCTAGAGTCTTAGGGGATAAAACGGGGTATGGCTACACCTTC.

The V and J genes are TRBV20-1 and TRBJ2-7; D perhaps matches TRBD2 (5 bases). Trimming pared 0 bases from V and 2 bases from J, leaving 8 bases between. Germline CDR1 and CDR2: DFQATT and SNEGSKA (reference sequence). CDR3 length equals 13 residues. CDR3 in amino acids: CSAREPGTYEQYF. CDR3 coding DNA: TGCAGTGCTAGAGAACCGGGAACCTACGAGCAGTACTTC.

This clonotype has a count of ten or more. This CDR3 reads CSVAGTGSEQYF. CDR3 DNA: TGCAGCGTCGCTGGGACAGGGAGCGAGCAGTACTTC. The chain is built from TRBV29-1 and TRBJ2-7; TRBD1 aligns across 9 bases. This CDR3 has 12 amino acids. Trimming took 6 bases from V and 6 from J; bases not matched to a gene: 6. The germline V gene encodes CDR1 SQVTM and CDR2 ANQGSEA.

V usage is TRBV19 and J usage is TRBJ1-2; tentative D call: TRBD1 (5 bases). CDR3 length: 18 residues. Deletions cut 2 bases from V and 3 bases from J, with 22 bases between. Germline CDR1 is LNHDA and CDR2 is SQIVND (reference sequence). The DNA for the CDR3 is TGTGCCAGTAGTATACGGGGACGGATTGAAATAGGGTACTATGGCTACACCTTC. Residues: CASSIRGRIEIGYYGYTF.

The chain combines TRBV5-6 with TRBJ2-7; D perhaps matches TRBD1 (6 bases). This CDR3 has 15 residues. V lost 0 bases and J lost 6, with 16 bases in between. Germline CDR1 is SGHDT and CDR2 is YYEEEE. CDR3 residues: CASSLGQAVPFEQYF. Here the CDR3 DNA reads TGTGCCAGCAGCTTGGGACAGGCGGTTCCCTTCGAGCAGTACTTC.

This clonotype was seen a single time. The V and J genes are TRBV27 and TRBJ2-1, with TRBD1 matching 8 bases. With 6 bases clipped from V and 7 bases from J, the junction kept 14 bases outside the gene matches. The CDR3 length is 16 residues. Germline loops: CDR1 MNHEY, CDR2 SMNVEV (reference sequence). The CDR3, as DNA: TGTGCCAGCAGATCAATTACAGGGGGGCCACGTAATGAGCAGTTCTTC. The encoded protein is CASRSITGGPRNEQFF.

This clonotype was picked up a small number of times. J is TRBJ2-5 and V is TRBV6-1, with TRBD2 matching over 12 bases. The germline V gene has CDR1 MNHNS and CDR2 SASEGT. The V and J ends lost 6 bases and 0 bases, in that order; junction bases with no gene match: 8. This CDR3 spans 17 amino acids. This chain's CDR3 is CASRSHLAGGYQETQYF. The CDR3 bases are TGTGCCAGCAGAAGCCACCTAGCGGGAGGGTACCAAGAGACCCAGTACTTC.

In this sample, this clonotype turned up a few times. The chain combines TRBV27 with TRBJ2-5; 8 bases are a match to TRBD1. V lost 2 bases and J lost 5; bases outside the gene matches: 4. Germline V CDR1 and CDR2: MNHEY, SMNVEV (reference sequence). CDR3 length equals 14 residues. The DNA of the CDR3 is TGTGCCAGCAGTTTACAGGGGGCCCGGGAGACCCAGTACTTC. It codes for CASSLQGARETQYF.

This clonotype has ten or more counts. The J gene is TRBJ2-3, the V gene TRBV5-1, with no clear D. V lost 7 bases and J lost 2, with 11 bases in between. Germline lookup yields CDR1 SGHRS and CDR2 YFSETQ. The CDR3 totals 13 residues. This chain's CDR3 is CASGPAFTDTQYF. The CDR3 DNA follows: TGCGCCAGCGGTCCGGCATTCACAGATACGCAGTATTTT.

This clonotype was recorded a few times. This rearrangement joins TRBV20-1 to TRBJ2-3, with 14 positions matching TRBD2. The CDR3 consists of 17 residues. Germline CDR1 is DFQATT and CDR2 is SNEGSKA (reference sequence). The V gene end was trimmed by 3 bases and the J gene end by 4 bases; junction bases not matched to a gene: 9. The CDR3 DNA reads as TGCAGTGCTAGGGATAGACTAGCGGGAGGGCCTGCAGATACGCAGTATTTT. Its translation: CSARDRLAGGPADTQYF.

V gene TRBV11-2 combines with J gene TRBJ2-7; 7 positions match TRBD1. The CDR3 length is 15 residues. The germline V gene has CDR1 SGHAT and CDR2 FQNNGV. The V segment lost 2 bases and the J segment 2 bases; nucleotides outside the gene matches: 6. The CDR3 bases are TGTGCCAGCAGCTTAACGGGACAGAATACCTACGAGCAGTACTTC. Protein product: CASSLTGQNTYEQYF. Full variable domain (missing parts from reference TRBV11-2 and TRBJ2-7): EAGVAQSPRYKIIEKRQSVAFWCNPISGHATLYWYQQILGQGPKLLIQFQNNGVVDDSQLPKDRFSAERLKGVDSTLKIQPAKLEDSAVYLCASSLTGQNTYEQYFGPGTRLTVT.

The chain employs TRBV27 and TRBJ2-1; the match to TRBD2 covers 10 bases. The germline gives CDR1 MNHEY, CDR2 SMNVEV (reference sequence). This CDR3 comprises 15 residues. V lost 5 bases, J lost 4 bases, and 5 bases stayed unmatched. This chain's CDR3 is CASSSGRAGYNEQFF. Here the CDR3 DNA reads TGTGCCAGCAGTAGCGGGAGGGCCGGTTACAATGAGCAGTTCTTC.

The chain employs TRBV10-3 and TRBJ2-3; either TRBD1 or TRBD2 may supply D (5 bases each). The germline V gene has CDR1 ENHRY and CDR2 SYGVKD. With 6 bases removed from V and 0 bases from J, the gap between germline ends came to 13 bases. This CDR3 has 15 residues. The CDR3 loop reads CAIRGDVASTDTQYF. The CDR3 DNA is TGTGCCATCAGGGGGGACGTAGCGAGCACAGATACGCAGTATTTT.

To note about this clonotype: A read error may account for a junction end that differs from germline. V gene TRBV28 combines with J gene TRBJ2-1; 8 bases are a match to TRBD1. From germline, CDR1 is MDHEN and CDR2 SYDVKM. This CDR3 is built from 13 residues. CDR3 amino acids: CASRNAGGYEQVF. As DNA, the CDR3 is TGTGCCAGCAGAAACGCAGGGGGCTATGAGCAGGTCTTC.

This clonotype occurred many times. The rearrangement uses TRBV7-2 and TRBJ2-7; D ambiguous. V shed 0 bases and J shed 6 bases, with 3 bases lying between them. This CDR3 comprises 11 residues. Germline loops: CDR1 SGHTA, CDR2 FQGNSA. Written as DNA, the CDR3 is TGTGCCAGCAGCTTAGCCCGCGAGCAGTACTTC. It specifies CASSLAREQYF.

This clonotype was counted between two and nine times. CDR3 loop: CASSGRGAYNEQFF. CDR3 DNA sequence: TGTGCCAGCAGCGGGCGGGGGGCCTACAATGAGCAGTTCTTC. This chain joins TRBV27 and TRBJ2-1, with 8 bases that match TRBD2. Losses at the gene ends were 6 bases for V and 2 bases for J; bases not matched to a gene: 3. The length of the CDR3 is 14 residues. CDR1 MNHEY and CDR2 SMNVEV come from the germline V gene (reference sequence).

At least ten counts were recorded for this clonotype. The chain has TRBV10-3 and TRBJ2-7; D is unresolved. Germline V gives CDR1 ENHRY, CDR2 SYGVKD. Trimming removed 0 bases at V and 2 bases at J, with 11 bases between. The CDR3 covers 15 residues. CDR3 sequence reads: CAISESLKPTYEQYF. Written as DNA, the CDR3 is TGTGCCATCAGTGAGTCGTTGAAACCCACCTACGAGCAGTACTTC.

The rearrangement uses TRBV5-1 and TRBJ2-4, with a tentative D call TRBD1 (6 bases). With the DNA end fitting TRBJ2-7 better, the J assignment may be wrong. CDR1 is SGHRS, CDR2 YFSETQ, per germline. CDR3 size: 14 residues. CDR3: CASSLNRQGREQYF. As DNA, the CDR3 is TGCGCCAGCAGCTTGAACAGGCAGGGGCGCGAGCAGTACTTC.

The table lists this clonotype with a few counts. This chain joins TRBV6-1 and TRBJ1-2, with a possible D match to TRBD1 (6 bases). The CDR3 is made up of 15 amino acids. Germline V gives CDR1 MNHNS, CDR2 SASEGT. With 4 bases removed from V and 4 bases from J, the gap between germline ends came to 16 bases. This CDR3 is CASSAAQQGGYGYTF. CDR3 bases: TGTGCCAGCAGTGCCGCCCAACAGGGAGGCTATGGCTACACCTTC.

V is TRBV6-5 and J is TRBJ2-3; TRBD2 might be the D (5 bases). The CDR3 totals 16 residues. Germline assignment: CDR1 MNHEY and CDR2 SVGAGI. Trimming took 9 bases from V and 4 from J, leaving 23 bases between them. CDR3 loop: CASAGGDEHGADTQYF. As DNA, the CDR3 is TGTGCCAGTGCCGGAGGCGACGAGCACGGCGCAGATACGCAGTATTTT.

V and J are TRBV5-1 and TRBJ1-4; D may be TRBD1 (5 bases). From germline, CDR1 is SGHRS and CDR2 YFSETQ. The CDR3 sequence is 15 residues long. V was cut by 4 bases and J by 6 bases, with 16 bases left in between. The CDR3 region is CASSRTGPADEKLFF. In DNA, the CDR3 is TGCGCCAGCAGCCGCACGGGACCCGCGGATGAAAAACTGTTTTTT. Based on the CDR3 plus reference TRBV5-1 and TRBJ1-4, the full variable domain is KAGVTQTPRYLIKTRGQQVTLSCSPISGHRSVSWYQQTPGQGLQFLFEYFSETQRNKGNFPGRFSGRQFSNSRSEMNVSTLELGDSALYLCASSRTGPADEKLFFGSGTQLSVL.

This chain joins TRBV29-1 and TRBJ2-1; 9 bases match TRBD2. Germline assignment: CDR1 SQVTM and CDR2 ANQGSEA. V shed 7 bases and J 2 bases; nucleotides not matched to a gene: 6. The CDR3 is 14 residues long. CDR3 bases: TGCAGCGGTGGACTAGCGAGGGCCTACAATGAGCAGTTCTTC. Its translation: CSGGLARAYNEQFF.

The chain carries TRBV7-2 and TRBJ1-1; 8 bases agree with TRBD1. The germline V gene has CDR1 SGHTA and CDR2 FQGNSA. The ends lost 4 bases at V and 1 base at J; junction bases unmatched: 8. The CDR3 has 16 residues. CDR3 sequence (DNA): TGTGCCAGCAGCTCGGACAGGGTACCCGCGAACACTGAAGCTTTCTTT. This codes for CASSSDRVPANTEAFF.

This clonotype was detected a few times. The CDR3 spells CASSLGRRVAADEQFF. The CDR3 DNA reads as TGTGCCAGCAGCTTAGGTCGGCGGGTGGCCGCGGATGAGCAGTTCTTC. The chain combines TRBV7-2 with TRBJ2-1; D is perhaps TRBD2 (5 bases). This CDR3 has 16 residues. Trimming removed 1 base at V and 8 bases at J, with 18 bases between. The germline CDR1 and CDR2 sequences are SGHTA and FQGNSA. The whole variable domain, filled in from reference TRBV7-2 and TRBJ2-1, reads GAGVSQSPSNKVTEKGKDVELRCDPISGHTALYWYRQSLGQGLEFLIYFQGNSAPDKSGLPSDRFSAERTGGSVSTLTIQRTQQEDSAVYLCASSLGRRVAADEQFFGPGTRLTVL.

The CDR3: CASSYSDRTYGYTF. The CDR3 region has the DNA TGTGCCAGCAGTTACTCGGACAGAACTTATGGCTACACCTTC. The chain uses TRBV6-5 and TRBJ1-2; D is perhaps TRBD1 (6 bases). The germline V and J ends were trimmed by 0 bases and 5 bases, with 10 bases remaining between them. This CDR3 has 14 amino acids. Germline CDR1 and CDR2: MNHEY and SVGAGI.

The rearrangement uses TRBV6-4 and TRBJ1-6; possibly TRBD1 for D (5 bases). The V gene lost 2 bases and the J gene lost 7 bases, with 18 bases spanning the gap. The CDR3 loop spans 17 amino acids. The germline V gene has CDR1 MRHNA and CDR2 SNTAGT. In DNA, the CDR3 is TGTGCCAGCAGTGACCCGAGGCCCAGGGATAAAAATTCACCCCTCCACTTT. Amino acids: CASSDPRPRDKNSPLHF.

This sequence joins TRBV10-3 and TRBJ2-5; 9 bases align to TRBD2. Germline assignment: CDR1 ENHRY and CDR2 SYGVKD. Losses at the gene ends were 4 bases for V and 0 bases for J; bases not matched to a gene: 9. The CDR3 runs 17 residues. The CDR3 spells CAISALSSGANQETQYF. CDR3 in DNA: TGTGCCATCAGTGCCCTCTCTAGCGGGGCCAACCAAGAGACCCAGTACTTC.

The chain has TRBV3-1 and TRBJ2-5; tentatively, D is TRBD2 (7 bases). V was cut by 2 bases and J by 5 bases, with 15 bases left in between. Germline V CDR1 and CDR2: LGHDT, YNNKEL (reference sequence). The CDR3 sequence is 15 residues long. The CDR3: CASSQPVGGGETQYF. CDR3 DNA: TGTGCCAGCAGCCAACCAGTAGGGGGAGGGGAGACCCAGTACTTC.

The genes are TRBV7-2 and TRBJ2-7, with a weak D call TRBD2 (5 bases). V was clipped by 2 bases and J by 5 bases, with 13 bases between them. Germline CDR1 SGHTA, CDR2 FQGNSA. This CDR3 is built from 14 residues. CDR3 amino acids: CASSLLEGLDEQYF. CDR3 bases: TGTGCCAGCAGCTTATTAGAGGGCCTAGACGAGCAGTACTTC.